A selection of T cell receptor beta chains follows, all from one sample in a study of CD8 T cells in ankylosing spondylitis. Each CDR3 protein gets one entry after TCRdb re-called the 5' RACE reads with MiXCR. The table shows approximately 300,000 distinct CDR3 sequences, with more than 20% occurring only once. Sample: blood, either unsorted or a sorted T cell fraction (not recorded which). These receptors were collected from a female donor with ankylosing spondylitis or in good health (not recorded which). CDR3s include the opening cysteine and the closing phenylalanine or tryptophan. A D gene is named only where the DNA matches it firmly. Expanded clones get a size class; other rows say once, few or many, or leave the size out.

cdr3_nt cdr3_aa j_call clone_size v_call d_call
TGTGCCTGGACCACTAGCCTGAAAGAGACCCAGTACTTC CAWTTSLKETQYF TRBJ2-5 - TRBV30 -
TGTGCCAGCAGCTCCCACCTAGGACTAGCGGCATACAATGAGCAGTTCTTC CASSSHLGLAAYNEQFF TRBJ2-1 - TRBV11-2 TRBD2
TGCAGTGCTATCTCTCCGACAGGGACTGGAAACACCATATATTTT CSAISPTGTGNTIYF TRBJ1-3 few TRBV20-1 TRBD1
TGTGCCAGCAGTTACGGGGCGGACAATGAGCAGTTCTTC CASSYGADNEQFF TRBJ2-1 many TRBV6-5 -
TGCAGTGCGATAGGGTCTGACACAGATACGCAGTATTTT CSAIGSDTDTQYF TRBJ2-3 many TRBV20-1 -
TGTGCCAGCAAACAACTAGCGGGGAACGTTAATGAGCAGTTCTTC CASKQLAGNVNEQFF TRBJ2-1 - TRBV6-1 TRBD2
TGCAGTGCTTCGACAGGGGGCGGTTACGAGCAGTACTTC CSASTGGGYEQYF TRBJ2-7 many TRBV20-1 TRBD1
TGCGCCAGCAAGGGACAGGAGAACACCGGGGAGCTGTTTTTT CASKGQENTGELFF TRBJ2-2 - TRBV5-1 TRBD1
TGTGCCAGCAGCCCTAATAAAGGTTTAACTGAAGCTTTCTTT CASSPNKGLTEAFF TRBJ1-1 - TRBV7-2 -
TGTGCCAGCAGTTTGAGGCCTAACTATGGCTACACCTTC CASSLRPNYGYTF TRBJ1-2 - TRBV27 -
TGCAGCGTTGGAGTGACAGGATCCTACGAGCAGTACTTC CSVGVTGSYEQYF TRBJ2-7 few TRBV29-1 -
TGTGCCACTAGGGGCGACCTAGGCTCCTACGAGCAGTACTTC CATRGDLGSYEQYF TRBJ2-7 many TRBV10-3 -
TGTGCCAGCAGCCGCGTAGGGTCAGATACGCAGTATTTT CASSRVGSDTQYF TRBJ2-3 - TRBV7-2 -
TGTGCCAGCACCGAAGTGGGAGGCTACGAGCAGTACTTC CASTEVGGYEQYF TRBJ2-7 - TRBV6-2/TRBV6-3 -
TGTGCCAGCAGTGAAATTGCTCCCCAGGGCGAGAAGTTCTTC CASSEIAPQGEKFF TRBJ2-1 few TRBV6-1 -
TGTGCCAGCAGTTTCCCCCCCGGGAGTGTGTACAATGAGCAGTTCTTC CASSFPPGSVYNEQFF TRBJ2-1 - TRBV11-1 -
TGTGCCAGCAGCTTAGAGGTGGGGTGGTCCGATGAGCAGTTCTTC CASSLEVGWSDEQFF TRBJ2-1 - TRBV7-2 -
TGTGCCACCAGCAGAGTCAGGGACAACATTCAGTACTTC CATSRVRDNIQYF TRBJ2-4 few TRBV15 -
TGCAGTGCGCGCCGCCCACAGGGGGTCTACGAGCAGTACTTC CSARRPQGVYEQYF TRBJ2-7 few TRBV20-1 TRBD1
TGTGCCAGCAGCCAACAGGGGAATGAAAAACTGTTTTTT CASSQQGNEKLFF TRBJ1-4 - TRBV7-9 TRBD1
TGCGCCAGCAGCGGAGGGACAGGGGGCGATCATGAGCAGTTCTTC CASSGGTGGDHEQFF TRBJ2-1 - TRBV5-1 TRBD1
TGTGCCAGCAGCCTAACGGGTTCCCCCTACAATGAGCAGTTCTTC CASSLTGSPYNEQFF TRBJ2-1 - TRBV7-8 -
TGCAGTGCTTCGGACTGGTTGAGGACTGAAGCTTTCTTT CSASDWLRTEAFF TRBJ1-1 few TRBV20-1 -
TGCAGTGCTCGGACAGGGGTAGCCTCACCCCTCCACTTT CSARTGVASPLHF TRBJ1-6 - TRBV20-1 TRBD1
TGTGCCAGCAGCTTGGAGGGTGAGCAGTTCTTC CASSLEGEQFF TRBJ2-1 - TRBV7-6 -
TGTGCCAGCAGTTCGCCCCTAAGGGAGGGGCTAAATTCACCCCTCCACTTT CASSSPLREGLNSPLHF TRBJ1-6 - TRBV28 -
TGTGCCAGCAGCCGTTCAGTGCGTCGGGGCAATGAGCAGTTCTTC CASSRSVRRGNEQFF TRBJ2-1 - TRBV5-6 -
TGCAGCGTTGTTGTGGGTCTATACGAGCAGTACTTC CSVVVGLYEQYF TRBJ2-7 few TRBV29-1 -
TGCCGGGTAGCTGGAGGACTAAATGAGCAGTTCTTC CRVAGGLNEQFF TRBJ2-1 - TRBV20-1 -
TGTGCCAGCAGTTACCGGAACCCTTCCTACGAGCAGTACTTC CASSYRNPSYEQYF TRBJ2-7 - TRBV6-5 -
TGTGCCAGCAGTTTAATTCCAGGGATGGGCGAGCAGTACTTC CASSLIPGMGEQYF TRBJ2-7 - TRBV12-3/TRBV12-4 -
TGTGCCAGCAGTCCAGGGGATAGGAACACCGGGGAGCTGTTTTTT CASSPGDRNTGELFF TRBJ2-2 few TRBV12-3/TRBV12-4 -
TGCAGTGTGGGGGAGAGCTCCTACGAGCAGTACTTC CSVGESSYEQYF TRBJ2-7 - TRBV20-1 -
TGTGCCAGCAGCTCGGACAGGGGACTAGAGCAGTACTTC CASSSDRGLEQYF TRBJ2-7 - TRBV7-2 TRBD1
TGTGCCAGCAGCTTAGAGGGAGCGGCCCTCTACGAGCAGTACTTC CASSLEGAALYEQYF TRBJ2-7 few TRBV7-8 -
TGTGCCAGCAGCCCGGGACGGATCGAGGGCTACACCTTC CASSPGRIEGYTF TRBJ1-2 - TRBV12-3/TRBV12-4 -
TGCGCCAGCAGTGAGTCATACAATGAGCAGTTCTTC CASSESYNEQFF TRBJ2-1 few TRBV6-1 -
TGTGCCAGTCGACTAGTAGCAAACATTCAGTACTTC CASRLVANIQYF TRBJ2-4 few TRBV2 -
TGTGCCAGCACCCCGCCGGCCAACGTCCTGACTTTC CASTPPANVLTF TRBJ2-6 - TRBV12-3/TRBV12-4 -
TGCAGTGCTAGAGACCAGGGTGAAAAACTGTTTTTT CSARDQGEKLFF TRBJ1-4 many TRBV20-1 -